This passage covers 25 T cell receptor beta chains from one sample sequenced in a study of blood T cell repertoires in COVID-19. TCRdb's table, derived via immunoSEQ multiplex PCR, lists solely in-frame clones and lacks some. The sample holds fewer than 600,000 clones, 89% seen once. The source material was peripheral blood. All receptors derive from a man between 18 and 29 years old with COVID-19, enrolled during active disease.

V and J are TRBV5-8 and TRBJ2-3, with 8 bases lining up with TRBD2. V lost 0 bases and J lost 2; bases outside the gene matches: 14. Germline V gene sequence: CDR1 SGHTS, CDR2 YDEGEE. The CDR3 is 19 residues long. CDR3 nucleotide sequence: TGTGCCAGCAGCTTGGTATCCAGCGGGAGTCTGGTTACCACAGATACGCAGTATTTT. It is translated as CASSLVSSGSLVTTDTQYF.

The chain employs TRBV5-1 and TRBJ1-1; 7 bases are shared with TRBD1. The germline CDR1 and CDR2 sequences are SGHRS and YFSETQ. This CDR3 spans 14 amino acids. Trimming cost V 0 bases and J 8 bases; bases outside gene matches: 7. In DNA, the CDR3 is TGCGCCAGCAGCTTGGATCTACAGGGGCTCGAAGCTTTCTTT. This translates into CASSLDLQGLEAFF.

The chain combines TRBV7-8 with TRBJ2-3; D gene uncertain. Between the trimmed V and J ends, which lost 5 bases and 5 bases, there was a span of 8 bases. Germline V gives CDR1 SGHVS, CDR2 FQNEAQ. The CDR3 is made up of 12 amino acids. The CDR3 DNA reads TGTGCCAGCAGCGTAGACGGAGATACGCAGTATTTT. Encoded protein: CASSVDGDTQYF.

The chain links TRBV7-9 to TRBJ1-2; TRBD1 agrees at 7 bases. The CDR3 contains 12 residues. Germline V gene sequence: CDR1 SEHNR, CDR2 FQNEAQ (reference sequence). After removal of 10 bases from V and 8 bases from J, the junction contained 10 bases not matched to a gene. The CDR3 reads CATTGDSLGYTF. CDR3 sequence (DNA): TGTGCCACCACAGGGGATTCGTTAGGCTACACCTTC.

This clone appeared a single time. The rearrangement links TRBV5-1 to TRBJ2-3; maybe TRBD2 (5 bases). Between the trimmed V and J ends, which lost 3 bases and 0 bases, there was a span of 8 bases. CDR1 SGHRS and CDR2 YFSETQ come from the germline V gene. CDR3 length equals 14 residues. CDR3 residues: CASSSQRSTDTQYF. DNA of the CDR3: TGCGCCAGCAGCTCACAGCGGAGCACAGATACGCAGTATTTT.

The chain is built from TRBV6-5 and TRBJ1-1, with 8 bases fitting TRBD1. In germline, CDR1 is MNHEY, CDR2 SVGAGI. V lost 6 bases to trimming and J lost 0 bases; unmatched junction nucleotides: 3. The CDR3 length is 14 residues. The DNA of the CDR3 is TGTGCCAGCAGACAACAGGGGGTGAACACTGAAGCTTTCTTT. Translation gives CASRQQGVNTEAFF.

The chain is built from TRBV2 and TRBJ2-1; TRBD2 aligns across 9 bases. The CDR3 is made up of 15 amino acids. The V segment lost 5 bases and the J segment 5 bases; nucleotides outside the gene matches: 7. CDR1 and CDR2 (germline): SNHLY, FYNNEI. In DNA, the CDR3 is TGTGCCAGCAGTTTGGATAGCGGGGGTAACAATGAGCAGTTCTTC. Protein: CASSLDSGGNNEQFF. Filled out from reference TRBV2 and TRBJ2-1, the complete variable domain reads EPEVTQTPSHQVTQMGQEVILRCVPISNHLYFYWYRQILGQKVEFLVSFYNNEISEKSEIFDDQFSVERPDGSNFTLKIRSTKLEDSAMYFCASSLDSGGNNEQFFGPGTRLTVL.

The V and J genes are TRBV7-5 and TRBJ2-2; no DNA check was done on the table's D call, TRBD2. TRBV7-5 represents a pseudogene. This CDR3 has 13 amino acids. Written as DNA, the CDR3 is TGTGTCAGAAGCTCCCTCAACACCGGGGAGCTGTTTTTT. Translating gives CVRSSLNTGELFF.

This chain links TRBV5-8 with TRBJ2-3; 12 bases are a match to TRBD2. The CDR3 sequence is 17 residues long. V lost 4 bases to trimming and J lost 4 bases; unmatched junction nucleotides: 10. CDR1 is SGHTS and CDR2 is YDEGEE in the germline V gene. CDR3 sequence: CASSERLAGDYADTQYF. CDR3 bases: TGTGCCAGCAGCGAAAGACTAGCGGGAGATTATGCAGATACGCAGTATTTT.

The chain couples TRBV6-5 to TRBJ1-5; 10 bases align to TRBD1. The V gene end was trimmed by 2 bases and the J gene end by 4 bases; junction bases not matched to a gene: 2. The germline gives CDR1 MNHEY, CDR2 SVGAGI. This CDR3 spans 15 amino acids. The CDR3 protein is CASSYRDRGNQPQHF. The CDR3 DNA sequence: TGTGCCAGCAGTTACCGGGACAGGGGAAATCAGCCCCAGCATTTT.

The chain has TRBV9 and TRBJ1-2; 10 bases are shared with TRBD1. Per the germline V gene, CDR1 is SGDLS and CDR2 is YYNGEE. The V and J ends lost 2 bases and 5 bases, in that order; junction bases with no gene match: 3. The length of the CDR3 is 14 residues. CDR3: CASSVGTGVYGYTF. The CDR3 DNA reads TGTGCCAGCAGCGTCGGGACAGGGGTATATGGCTACACCTTC.

The CDR3: CAWSAGGEQFF. CDR3 DNA: TGTGCCTGGAGCGCAGGGGGCGAGCAGTTCTTC. This chain links TRBV30 with TRBJ2-1; 8 bases agree with TRBD1. Germline loops: CDR1 GTSNPN, CDR2 SVGIG (reference sequence). This CDR3 contains 11 residues. V lost 3 bases to trimming and J lost 10 bases; unmatched junction nucleotides: 2. The full variable domain, in which reference TRBV30 and TRBJ2-1 provide the parts outside the CDR3, is SQTIHQWPATLVQPVGSPLSLECTVEGTSNPNLYWYRQAAGRGLQLLFYSVGIGQISSEVPQNLSASRPQDRQFILSSKKLLLSDSGFYLCAWSAGGEQFFGPGTRLTVL.

This sequence joins TRBV27 and TRBJ2-1, with 8 bases fitting TRBD2. There are 14 residues in the CDR3. The junction had 6 bases not matched to a gene; V was cut back by 4 bases and J by 7 bases. Germline CDR1 reads MNHEY; CDR2 reads SMNVEV (reference sequence). DNA for the CDR3: TGTGCCAGCAGTTCTGCGGGGGGCAGGAATGAGCAGTTCTTC. Translation: CASSSAGGRNEQFF.

J is TRBJ1-2 and V is TRBV10-1; D unresolved. Germline lookup yields CDR1 WNHNN and CDR2 SYGVQD (reference sequence). The V gene lost 3 bases and the J gene lost 5 bases, with 4 bases spanning the gap. The CDR3 extends over 11 amino acids. This chain's CDR3 is CASSDQYGYTF. DNA of the CDR3: TGCGCCAGCAGTGATCAGTATGGCTACACCTTC.

This chain connects TRBV29-1 to TRBJ2-1; a weak D match, TRBD2 (6 bases). The V end was cut by 6 bases, the J end by 7 bases, with 16 bases between. This CDR3 contains 13 residues. CDR1 is SQVTM and CDR2 is ANQGSEA in the germline V gene. CDR3 in amino acids: CSVHPTSPNEQFF. The CDR3 coding sequence is TGCAGCGTCCACCCGACTAGTCCGAATGAGCAGTTCTTC.

The genes are TRBV7-3 and TRBJ2-1; possibly TRBD2 for D (5 bases). Between the trimmed V and J ends, which lost 1 base and 4 bases, there was a span of 8 bases. The CDR3 is made up of 14 amino acids. Looked up from germline, CDR1 is SGHTA and CDR2 is FQGTGA. DNA for the CDR3: TGTGCCAGCAGCTTAAGTCTAGCTTACAATGAGCAGTTCTTC. This translates into CASSLSLAYNEQFF.

The DNA for the CDR3 is TGTGCCAGCAGTTACTCGCAACAGGTTAGCTCCTACGAGCAGTACTTC. Its translation is CASSYSQQVSSYEQYF. V and J are TRBV6-5 and TRBJ2-7; TRBD1 is a possible D gene (5 bases). The V gene lost 0 bases and the J gene lost 0 bases, with 12 bases spanning the gap. The CDR3 covers 16 residues. From germline, CDR1 is MNHEY and CDR2 SVGAGI.

V gene TRBV11-3 combines with J gene TRBJ2-2; the match to TRBD1 covers 8 bases. This CDR3 is 19 amino acids long. Germline V gene sequence: CDR1 SGHNT, CDR2 YENEEA. The V gene end was trimmed by 2 bases and the J gene end by 1 base; junction bases not matched to a gene: 12. CDR3 coding DNA: TGTGCCAGCAGCTTATGGTCAACAGGGGGGCCCCTGAACACCGGGGAGCTGTTTTTT. This translates into CASSLWSTGGPLNTGELFF.

This sequence joins TRBV4-1 and TRBJ1-2, with D hard to call. The CDR3 is 15 residues long. The germline CDR1 and CDR2 sequences are MGHRA and YSYEKL. Trimming shortened V by 1 base and J by 0 bases, and 9 bases separated the two germline ends. The CDR3 protein is CASSQVEVTNYGYTF. The CDR3 DNA sequence: TGCGCCAGCAGCCAAGTTGAGGTCACTAACTATGGCTACACCTTC.

The chain recombines TRBV7-9 with TRBJ2-7; the match to TRBD1 covers 7 bases. V shed 8 bases, J shed 1 base, and the junction held 2 bases outside the gene matches. CDR1 and CDR2 (germline): SEHNR, FQNEAQ (reference sequence). This CDR3 is 12 amino acids long. The DNA for the CDR3 is TGTGCCAGCCGGACAGGTTCCTACGAGCAGTACTTC. Its protein is CASRTGSYEQYF.

The rearrangement joins TRBV30 to TRBJ2-2, with 7 bases fitting TRBD2. The CDR3 spans 13 residues. CDR1 and CDR2 (germline): GTSNPN, SVGIG (reference sequence). V lost 1 base, J lost 6 bases, and 2 bases stayed unmatched. The DNA for the CDR3 is TGTGCCTGGAGTGCGACTAGCCCCGGGGAGCTGTTTTTT. It codes for CAWSATSPGELFF. Looking up the rest from reference TRBV30 and TRBJ2-2 gives the full variable domain: SQTIHQWPATLVQPVGSPLSLECTVEGTSNPNLYWYRQAAGRGLQLLFYSVGIGQISSEVPQNLSASRPQDRQFILSSKKLLLSDSGFYLCAWSATSPGELFFGEGSRLTVL.

This clone was observed once. The rearrangement joins TRBV7-2 to TRBJ2-3; D ambiguous. This CDR3 is 16 amino acids long. Trimming removed 1 base from V and 7 bases from J, with 18 bases in between. Germline CDR1 and CDR2: SGHTA and FQGNSA. Here the CDR3 reads CASSLVLSPNSYTQYF. CDR3 in DNA: TGTGCCAGCAGCTTAGTTCTCTCACCCAACTCCTATACGCAGTATTTT.

This clone was seen once. This rearrangement joins TRBV7-2 to TRBJ2-3; TRBD2 might be the D (6 bases). Germline CDR1 reads SGHTA; CDR2 reads FQGNSA. V lost 5 bases to trimming and J lost 4 bases, with 16 bases between them. The CDR3 runs to 15 residues. CDR3 nucleotides: TGTGCCAGCAGCCCCCTAGTCGGCGGGGCAGATACGCAGTATTTT. It yields the protein CASSPLVGGADTQYF.

The V and J genes are TRBV6-5 and TRBJ1-5; TRBD1 agrees at 9 bases. The J segment lost 8 bases and the V segment lost 5 bases, leaving 4 bases of the junction unmatched. Germline-derived CDR1 and CDR2 are MNHEY and SVGAGI. The CDR3 sequence is 13 residues long. CDR3 in DNA: TGTGCCAGCAGTAGGGACAGGGTAGAGCCCCAGCATTTT. It specifies CASSRDRVEPQHF.

This clone was seen only once. The chain uses TRBV5-8 and TRBJ1-6, with TRBD1 matching over 9 bases. V lost 4 bases to trimming and J lost 5 bases; unmatched junction nucleotides: 7. The CDR3 is made up of 16 amino acids. Germline values: CDR1 SGHTS, CDR2 YDEGEE. This CDR3 is CASSGYRGLDNSPLHF. The CDR3 DNA follows: TGTGCCAGCAGCGGGTACAGGGGGCTGGATAATTCACCCCTCCACTTT.